A selection of T cell receptor beta chains follows, all from one sample in a study of blood T cell repertoires in COVID-19. TCRdb's copy holds only in-frame clones and misses some; the assay was immunoSEQ multiplex PCR. The data show 200,000 to 300,000 clones, with approximately 80% seen just once and more than 8% held by the top ten. Sequencing used peripheral blood. These receptors were obtained from a woman aged 80 or over with acute or convalescent COVID-19. The CDR3 runs from the conserved cysteine through the conserved F or W. Fields, in order: D gene, J gene, clone size, V gene, CDR3 protein, CDR3 DNA. D genes are given only for firm matches. Size is omitted from some rows. Given values are once, few, many or a class for expanded clones.

>-|TRBJ1-1|-|TRBV10-3
CAIRNRQENTEAFF
TGTGCCATCAGAAACAGACAAGAGAACACTGAAGCTTTCTTT
>TRBD1|TRBJ1-1|-|TRBV5-1
CASSLRQGNLAEAFF
TGCGCCAGCAGCTTGAGACAGGGAAATCTTGCTGAAGCTTTCTTT
>-|TRBJ1-1|-|TRBV7-6
CASSLATGNTEAFF
TGTGCCAGCAGCTTAGCGACAGGGAACACTGAAGCTTTCTTT
>TRBD1|TRBJ1-1|-|TRBV6-5
CASRAGQERTEAFF
TGTGCCAGCAGAGCGGGACAGGAGAGGACTGAAGCTTTCTTT
>-|TRBJ1-3|-|TRBV27
CASSLRGSGNTIYF
TGTGCCAGCAGTTTGAGAGGCTCTGGAAACACCATATATTTT
>-|TRBJ2-7|-|TRBV6-4
CASGPRGPNTWEQYF
TGTGCCAGCGGCCCCCGTGGTCCCAATACGTGGGAGCAGTACTTC
>-|TRBJ1-1|-|TRBV5-1
CASSLAGGSEAFF
TGCGCCAGCAGCTTGGCCGGGGGATCGGAAGCTTTCTTT
>-|TRBJ1-2|-|TRBV2
CASSAPLTGGSYGYTF
TGTGCCAGCAGCGCCCCCCTGACAGGCGGAAGCTATGGCTACACCTTC
>TRBD1|TRBJ1-4|-|TRBV5-6
CASSLDRGSEKLFF
TGTGCCAGCAGCTTGGACAGGGGTAGTGAAAAACTGTTTTTT
>-|TRBJ2-3|-|TRBV5-1
CASSLGGSEGTDTQYF
TGCGCCAGCAGCTTGGGTGGTAGCGAAGGCACAGATACGCAGTATTTT
>-|TRBJ2-1|once|TRBV6-5
CASRTGWNEQFF
TGTGCCAGCAGAACAGGGTGGAATGAGCAGTTCTTC
>-|TRBJ2-4|-|TRBV5-1
CASSAGGGAAKNIQYF
TGCGCCAGCAGCGCCGGAGGGGGCGCGGCCAAAAACATTCAGTACTTC
>TRBD2|TRBJ2-2|-|TRBV7-3
CASSPGALAGGRELFF
TGTGCCAGCAGCCCCGGCGCCCTAGCGGGGGGGCGGGAGCTGTTTTTT
>TRBD2|TRBJ2-2|-|TRBV11-3
CASREAGGHERGGELFF
TGTGCCAGCAGGGAAGCGGGGGGCCACGAGCGTGGCGGGGAGCTGTTTTTT
>-|TRBJ1-1|-|TRBV12-3/TRBV12-4
CASSLTANTEAFF
TGTGCCAGCAGTTTAACAGCAAACACTGAAGCTTTCTTT
>TRBD2|TRBJ2-5|-|TRBV20-1
CSASTSAGETQYF
TGCAGTGCTAGTACCTCAGCGGGGGAGACCCAGTACTTC
>-|TRBJ1-1|-|TRBV24-1
CATSEGQGMAFF
TGTGCCACCAGTGAGGGCCAGGGAATGGCTTTCTTT
>-|TRBJ2-3|-|TRBV27
CASSLYGGGEVTDTQYF
TGTGCCAGCAGTTTATATGGCGGGGGCGAAGTTACAGATACGCAGTATTTT
>TRBD2|TRBJ2-3|-|TRBV19
CASSPRSLAGARDTQYF
TGTGCCAGTAGTCCCCGTAGCCTAGCGGGGGCGAGAGATACGCAGTATTTT
>-|TRBJ1-5|-|TRBV7-8
CASSPREYGYLQPQHF
TGTGCCAGCAGCCCCCGGGAATATGGCTATCTACAGCCCCAGCATTTT
>TRBD2|TRBJ2-3|-|TRBV19
CASSGGGASTDTQYF
TGTGCCAGTAGTGGCGGGGGGGCCAGCACAGATACGCAGTATTTT
>-|TRBJ1-3|-|TRBV14
CASSRTVLSGNTIYF
TGTGCCAGCAGCCGGACAGTCCTCTCTGGAAACACCATATATTTT
>-|TRBJ1-1|-|TRBV24-1
CATSDGGVRGPSTEAFF
TGTGCCACCAGTGATGGGGGCGTGCGGGGGCCCAGCACTGAAGCTTTCTTT
>TRBD1|TRBJ1-5|-|TRBV3-1/TRBV3-2
CASSQGNRGGGSNQPQHF
TGTGCCAGCAGCCAAGGAAACAGGGGAGGAGGGAGCAATCAGCCCCAGCATTTT
>TRBD2|TRBJ2-1|-|TRBV18
CASSPPGLAGALYNEQFF
TGTGCCAGCTCACCCCCCGGACTAGCGGGGGCCCTTTACAATGAGCAGTTCTTC
>TRBD1|TRBJ2-7|-|TRBV5-8
CASSLGDRSTGGSYEQYF
TGTGCCAGCAGCTTGGGGGACCGATCGACAGGGGGGTCCTACGAGCAGTACTTC
>TRBD2|TRBJ2-2|-|TRBV3-1/TRBV3-2
CASRPGTTNTGELFF
TGTGCCAGCAGGCCCGGGACTACGAACACCGGGGAGCTGTTTTTT
>-|TRBJ2-1|-|TRBV7-2
CASSLFGVHNEQFF
TGTGCCAGCAGCTTATTCGGGGTACACAATGAGCAGTTCTTC
>-|TRBJ1-6|few|TRBV18
CASSLDSNSPLHF
TGTGCCAGCTCACTGGACAGTAATTCACCCCTCCACTTT
>-|TRBJ1-4|-|TRBV18
CASSTGVNEKLFF
TGTGCCAGCTCAACCGGGGTTAATGAAAAACTGTTTTTT
>-|TRBJ1-1|-|TRBV18
CASSPLGALNTEAFF
TGTGCCAGCTCACCACTGGGGGCGCTGAACACTGAAGCTTTCTTT
>TRBD1|TRBJ1-4|-|TRBV25-1
CASSETTAGTGREKLFF
TGTGCCAGCAGTGAAACCACGGCCGGGACAGGGAGGGAAAAACTGTTTTTT
>TRBD1|TRBJ1-1|-|TRBV2
CASILEQGATAEAFF
TGTGCCAGCATCCTAGAACAGGGGGCTACGGCTGAAGCTTTCTTT
>-|TRBJ1-2|-|TRBV7-2
CASSHDRNNYGYTF
TGTGCCAGCAGCCACGACAGGAATAACTATGGCTACACCTTC
>-|TRBJ1-1|-|TRBV5-4
CASRGFTGNTEAFF
TGTGCCAGCAGGGGATTTACAGGAAACACTGAAGCTTTCTTT
>-|TRBJ1-1|-|TRBV18
CASSLEGGTEAFF
TGTGCCAGCTCACTCGAGGGAGGAACTGAAGCTTTCTTT
>TRBD1|TRBJ2-6|-|TRBV5-6
CASSLAQGDLGGANVLTF
TGTGCCAGCAGCTTGGCCCAGGGGGACCTGGGGGGGGCCAACGTCCTGACTTTC
>-|TRBJ2-3|-|TRBV7-9
CASSFLPTYTDTQYF
TGTGCCAGCAGTTTCCTTCCCACCTACACAGATACGCAGTATTTT
>TRBD1|TRBJ1-4|-|TRBV19
CASEDRVYEKLFF
TGTGCCAGTGAGGACAGGGTTTACGAAAAACTGTTTTTT
>TRBD2|TRBJ2-7|-|TRBV6-1
CASSDTSGGVYEQYF
TGTGCCAGCAGTGATACTAGCGGGGGAGTATACGAGCAGTACTTC